The 11 T cell receptor beta chains below come from one sample, sequenced in a study of T cell responses to AZD1222 COVID-19 vaccine. Assay used: immunoSEQ multiplex PCR; TCRdb lists only in-frame clones, some missing. The data hold 100,000 to 150,000 clones, with 92% observed a single time. Sequencing used peripheral blood, obtained on day 0 of AZD1222 vaccination. The receptors here all came from an adult in good health.

The chain is built from TRBV6-2 or TRBV6-3 and TRBJ2-7; D is undetermined. This CDR3 is built from 12 residues. V lost 2 bases to trimming and J lost 3 bases, with 5 bases between them. Germline V gene sequence: CDR1 MNHEY, CDR2 SVGEGT. CDR3 nucleotide sequence: TGTGCCAGCAGTTACGACGTCTACGAGCAGTACTTC. This translates into CASSYDVYEQYF.

The chain combines TRBV9 with TRBJ2-1; D may be TRBD1 or TRBD2 (5 bases each). This CDR3 comprises 18 residues. Germline V gene lookup returns CDR1 SGDLS and CDR2 YYNGEE. Trimming pared 4 bases from V and 4 bases from J, leaving 24 bases between. CDR3 in amino acids: CASSPLGPRDLAYNEQFF. The CDR3, as DNA: TGTGCCAGCAGCCCACTAGGGCCACGGGACCTGGCATACAATGAGCAGTTCTTC.

The V gene is TRBV6-1, the J gene TRBJ2-2; 10 bases are a match to TRBD2. V shed 3 bases and J 6 bases; nucleotides not matched to a gene: 7. From germline, CDR1 is MNHNS and CDR2 SASEGT. CDR3 length equals 16 residues. CDR3 loop: CASSEEAGGPPGELFF. The CDR3 bases are TGTGCCAGCAGTGAGGAAGCGGGAGGGCCCCCCGGGGAGCTGTTTTTT.

The rearrangement links TRBV28 to TRBJ2-7; no definite D call. Germline CDR1 and CDR2: MDHEN and SYDVKM. V dropped 7 bases and J dropped 6 bases, with 22 bases sitting between them. The CDR3 loop spans 15 amino acids. CDR3 sequence reads: CASNPLRTESLEQYF. CDR3 bases: TGTGCCAGCAATCCCCTCCGGACGGAAAGTCTCGAGCAGTACTTC.

The J gene is TRBJ1-5, the V gene TRBV5-6, with TRBD1 matching over 7 bases. Trimming at V came to 4 bases and at J to 2 bases, leaving 6 bases not matched to a gene. Germline lookup yields CDR1 SGHDT and CDR2 YYEEEE. This CDR3 comprises 15 residues. Written as DNA, the CDR3 is TGTGCCAGCAGCCGACAGGGTGGGGGCAATCAGCCCCAGCATTTT. Translating gives CASSRQGGGNQPQHF.

The count of this clone is one. V usage is TRBV30 and J usage is TRBJ2-1, with D uncertain. Looked up from germline, CDR1 is GTSNPN and CDR2 is SVGIG (reference sequence). The CDR3 totals 12 residues. V dropped 3 bases and J dropped 5 bases, with 8 bases sitting between them. The CDR3 is CAWRRRDNEQFF. The CDR3 DNA sequence: TGTGCCTGGAGGAGGAGAGACAATGAGCAGTTCTTC. Together with reference TRBV30 and TRBJ2-1, the CDR3 gives the full variable domain: SQTIHQWPATLVQPVGSPLSLECTVEGTSNPNLYWYRQAAGRGLQLLFYSVGIGQISSEVPQNLSASRPQDRQFILSSKKLLLSDSGFYLCAWRRRDNEQFFGPGTRLTVL.

The V call is TRBV10-1, the J call TRBJ2-1; 9 nucleotides align to TRBD1. V was clipped by 2 bases and J by 2 bases; unmatched bases: 13. Germline V gives CDR1 WNHNN, CDR2 SYGVQD (reference sequence). The CDR3 covers 19 residues. CDR3 loop: CASSEAGQGLTHPYNEQFF. CDR3 sequence (DNA): TGCGCCAGCAGTGAGGCGGGACAGGGACTGACTCATCCCTACAATGAGCAGTTCTTC.

This clone occurred once. The V call is TRBV3-1 (or the pseudogene TRBV3-2), the J call TRBJ2-3, with 9 bases fitting TRBD2. CDR3 size: 16 residues. J was trimmed by 2 bases and V by 5 bases; bases with no gene match: 8. Germline CDR1 and CDR2: LGHDT and YNNKEL (reference sequence). CDR3 residues: CASSEGSSGATDTQYF. DNA of the CDR3: TGTGCCAGCAGCGAGGGGTCTAGCGGGGCCACAGATACGCAGTATTTT.

The chain recombines TRBV18 with TRBJ1-3; D call uncertain. The V gene's germline CDR1 is KGHSH and CDR2 LQKENI. The CDR3 is 15 amino acids. Trimming took off 2 bases at V and 0 bases at J, with 8 bases between the two ends. The CDR3 DNA reads as TGTGCCAGCTCACCATATGGCAGCTCTGGAAACACCATATATTTT. Translated, it gives CASSPYGSSGNTIYF.

The gene calls are TRBV3-1 (or the pseudogene TRBV3-2) and TRBJ1-4; D ambiguous. The CDR3 totals 16 residues. Trimming took 5 bases from V and 0 from J, leaving 13 bases between them. Germline V lookup: CDR1 LGHDT, CDR2 YNNKEL (reference sequence). In DNA form, the CDR3 reads TGTGCCAGCAGCGTCGGTGGGCGAGCAACTAATGAAAAACTGTTTTTT. This translates into CASSVGGRATNEKLFF.

The chain links TRBV2 to TRBJ2-3; 8 positions match TRBD2. Germline V lookup: CDR1 SNHLY, CDR2 FYNNEI. The V segment lost 2 bases and the J segment 3 bases; nucleotides outside the gene matches: 7. CDR3 length equals 16 residues. CDR3 protein: CASSESLAGSTDTQYF. In nucleotides, the CDR3 is TGTGCCAGCAGTGAAAGCCTAGCGGGTTCGACAGATACGCAGTATTTT.